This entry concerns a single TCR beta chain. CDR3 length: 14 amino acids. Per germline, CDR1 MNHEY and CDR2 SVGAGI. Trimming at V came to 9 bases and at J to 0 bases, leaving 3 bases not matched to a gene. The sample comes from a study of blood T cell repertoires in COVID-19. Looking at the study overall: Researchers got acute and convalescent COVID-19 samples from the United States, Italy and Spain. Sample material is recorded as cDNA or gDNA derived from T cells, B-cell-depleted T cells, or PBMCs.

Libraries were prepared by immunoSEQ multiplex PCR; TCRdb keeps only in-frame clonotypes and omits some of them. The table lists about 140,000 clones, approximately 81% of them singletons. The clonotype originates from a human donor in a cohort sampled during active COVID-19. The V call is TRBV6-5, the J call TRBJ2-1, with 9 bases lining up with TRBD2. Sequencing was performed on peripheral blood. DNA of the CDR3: TGTGCCAGTAAACTAGCGGGCTCCTACAATGAGCAGTTCTTC. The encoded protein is CASKLAGSYNEQFF.